This T cell receptor (beta chain) stems from a study of identical twins. Trimming took 0 bases from V and 4 from J, leaving 10 bases between them. Germline V gives CDR1 KGHDR, CDR2 SFDVKD. The length of the CDR3 is 15 residues. Study-level findings and limits: For out-of-frame alpha sequences shared by twins, low generation probability was in excess. A partial confounding effect on zero-insertion analyses could come from invariant MAIT and iNKT cells.

This clonotype came up many times. The antigen is undetermined. MiXCR, run by TCRdb on the 5' RACE reads, gives a single entry per CDR3 protein. The data contain about 340,000 distinct CDR3 sequences, around 9% of them singletons. The receptor comes from a woman aged 45 to 65 in good health. The source material was naive T cells sorted from blood. The rearrangement joins TRBV24-1 to TRBJ2-3, with D maybe TRBD1 (5 bases). The CDR3 bases are TGTGCCACCAGTGATTTGCCTGGGGCGGCAGATACGCAGTATTTT. This translates into CATSDLPGAADTQYF.